This entry lists 23 T cell receptor beta chains sequenced from one sample in a study of identical twins. From the 5' RACE reads, TCRdb called clonotypes with MiXCR, one entry per CDR3 protein. The table lists some 660,000 distinct CDR3 sequences, over 8.5% of them singletons. This sample also belongs to another study, concerning yellow fever vaccine responses in identical twins.

Sequenced input: PBMCs. These receptors came from a woman younger than 35 in good health.

A few counts support this clonotype. V is TRBV27 and J is TRBJ2-7; 8 bases match TRBD1. CDR1 is MNHEY and CDR2 is SMNVEV in the germline V gene (reference sequence). With 4 bases clipped from V and 2 bases from J, the junction kept 4 bases outside the gene matches. The CDR3 has 14 amino acids. In DNA form, the CDR3 reads TGTGCCAGCAGTTATCGGACAGGGACCTACGAGCAGTACTTC. It is translated as CASSYRTGTYEQYF.

This clonotype has a handful of counts. This chain joins TRBV4-1 and TRBJ2-2, with D hard to call. The germline V gene has CDR1 MGHRA and CDR2 YSYEKL. V lost 0 bases and J 6 bases, leaving 8 bases between the germline ends. CDR3 length equals 14 residues. For the CDR3, the DNA is TGCGCCAGCAGCCAAGATCTGGGGTCCGGGGAGCTGTTTTTT. It yields the protein CASSQDLGSGELFF.

This clonotype was detected ten times or more. This sequence joins TRBV7-2 and TRBJ2-7; no firm D call. V lost 5 bases to trimming and J lost 0 bases, with 8 bases between them. There are 13 residues in the CDR3. Germline CDR1 SGHTA, CDR2 FQGNSA. The CDR3 coding sequence is TGTGCCAGCAGCGTGGACCCCTCCTACGAGCAGTACTTC. Residues: CASSVDPSYEQYF. Based on the CDR3 plus reference TRBV7-2 and TRBJ2-7, the full variable domain is GAGVSQSPSNKVTEKGKDVELRCDPISGHTALYWYRQSLGQGLEFLIYFQGNSAPDKSGLPSDRFSAERTGGSVSTLTIQRTQQEDSAVYLCASSVDPSYEQYFGPGTRLTVT.

CDR3 nucleotides: TGTGCCAGCAGTGTTGGGGGACAGGTCATCAATGAGCAGTTCTTC. Translated, it gives CASSVGGQVINEQFF. This sequence joins TRBV2 and TRBJ2-1, with 8 bases matching TRBD1. CDR3 length: 15 residues. CDR1 is SNHLY, CDR2 FYNNEI, per germline. V lost 4 bases to trimming and J lost 6 bases; unmatched junction nucleotides: 8.

The sample holds many counts of this clonotype. The CDR3 here is CASSWGASTEAFF. The DNA for the CDR3 is TGTGCCAGCAGCTGGGGGGCAAGCACTGAAGCTTTCTTT. The J gene is TRBJ1-1, the V gene TRBV7-2, with a possible D match to TRBD1 (6 bases). Trimming took off 4 bases at V and 4 bases at J, with 10 bases between the two ends. Germline V lookup: CDR1 SGHTA, CDR2 FQGNSA. The CDR3 covers 13 residues.

This rearrangement joins TRBV7-9 to TRBJ2-7; D might be TRBD2 (5 bases). The V gene's germline CDR1 is SEHNR and CDR2 FQNEAQ (reference sequence). The V gene lost 2 bases and the J gene lost 8 bases, with 13 bases spanning the gap. This CDR3 contains 13 residues. The CDR3: CASSLKGLYKQYF. The CDR3, as DNA: TGTGCCAGCAGCTTAAAAGGACTCTATAAGCAGTACTTC.

This clonotype has a handful of counts. The chain is built from TRBV11-2 and TRBJ2-3; tentative D call: TRBD2 (5 bases). CDR1 SGHAT and CDR2 FQNNGV come from the germline V gene. V gave up 1 base and J gave up 4 bases, with 18 bases separating them. CDR3 length: 17 amino acids. The CDR3: CASSLAGSGGGADTQYF. CDR3 nucleotides: TGTGCCAGCAGCTTAGCTGGGTCTGGAGGTGGGGCAGATACGCAGTATTTT.

Many counts were recorded for this clonotype. V usage is TRBV10-3 and J usage is TRBJ1-6; D unclear. The CDR3 runs 16 residues. Germline V gene lookup returns CDR1 ENHRY and CDR2 SYGVKD. V was pared by 0 bases and J by 0 bases, with 6 bases between. The CDR3 is CAISESRDSYNSPLHF. In DNA, the CDR3 is TGTGCCATCAGTGAGTCGCGGGACTCCTATAATTCACCCCTCCACTTT.

V and J are TRBV7-9 and TRBJ2-1; 7 bases fit TRBD1. The V gene end was trimmed by 8 bases and the J gene end by 4 bases; junction bases not matched to a gene: 11. The CDR3 contains 15 residues. Germline V gives CDR1 SEHNR, CDR2 FQNEAQ (reference sequence). The CDR3 DNA sequence: TGTGCCAGCGGCCTGTGGGACAGTCTATACAATGAGCAGTTCTTC. It translates to CASGLWDSLYNEQFF. Full variable domain (rest looked up from reference TRBV7-9 and TRBJ2-1): DTGVSQNPRHKITKRGQNVTFRCDPISEHNRLYWYRQTLGQGPEFLTYFQNEAQLEKSRLLSDRFSAERPKGSFSTLEIQRTEQGDSAMYLCASGLWDSLYNEQFFGPGTRLTVL.

The genes are TRBV7-2 and TRBJ2-1; D is tentatively TRBD1 or TRBD2 (6 bases each). Germline CDR1 is SGHTA and CDR2 is FQGNSA. The CDR3 has 16 residues. Between the trimmed V and J ends, which lost 7 bases and 3 bases, there was a span of 19 bases. The CDR3 region is CASTPRGADSYNEQFF. The CDR3, as DNA: TGTGCCAGCACCCCGAGGGGGGCCGACAGCTACAATGAGCAGTTCTTC. The complete variable domain, with remaining parts taken from reference TRBV7-2 and TRBJ2-1, reads GAGVSQSPSNKVTEKGKDVELRCDPISGHTALYWYRQSLGQGLEFLIYFQGNSAPDKSGLPSDRFSAERTGGSVSTLTIQRTQQEDSAVYLCASTPRGADSYNEQFFGPGTRLTVL.

In its sample, this clonotype was seen many times. The gene calls are TRBV10-3 and TRBJ2-5, with 7 bases identical to TRBD1. V was clipped by 5 bases and J by 5 bases; unmatched bases: 5. From germline, CDR1 is ENHRY and CDR2 SYGVKD. This CDR3 has 13 amino acids. CDR3 residues: CAISTGAGETQYF. The CDR3, as DNA: TGTGCCATCAGTACAGGGGCCGGGGAGACCCAGTACTTC.

This clonotype was seen many times. This chain uses TRBV18 with TRBJ2-3; D gene uncertain. Deletions cut 4 bases from V and 6 bases from J, with 5 bases between. Germline CDR1 KGHSH, CDR2 LQKENI. There are 11 residues in the CDR3. The CDR3 here is CASSQQDTQYF. The CDR3 region has the DNA TGTGCCAGCTCACAACAGGATACGCAGTATTTT. Full variable domain (outside the CDR3, taken from reference TRBV18 and TRBJ2-3): NAGVMQNPRHLVRRRGQEARLRCSPMKGHSHVYWYRQLPEEGLKFMVYLQKENIIDESGMPKERFSAEFPKEGPSILRIQQVVRGDSAAYFCASSQQDTQYFGPGTRLTVL.

This clonotype was observed a few times. The rearrangement links TRBV29-1 to TRBJ2-7, with 9 bases aligning to TRBD1. Germline values: CDR1 SQVTM, CDR2 ANQGSEA. V was pared by 7 bases and J by 3 bases, with 10 bases of the junction left unmatched. The CDR3 loop spans 14 amino acids. The CDR3 region has the DNA TGCAGCGGGATAACCGGGACAGGGCGCTACGAGCAGTACTTC. It yields the protein CSGITGTGRYEQYF.

This clonotype was seen at least ten times. The rearrangement joins TRBV5-5 to TRBJ2-7, with D perhaps TRBD2 (5 bases). There are 14 residues in the CDR3. The germline V gene has CDR1 SGHKS and CDR2 YYEKEE (reference sequence). V lost 7 bases and J 3 bases, leaving 17 bases between the germline ends. The CDR3: CASGRREFLYEQYF. The CDR3, as DNA: TGTGCCAGCGGTCGCCGGGAATTCCTCTACGAGCAGTACTTC.

The V call is TRBV7-2, the J call TRBJ2-7, with D tentatively TRBD2 (5 bases). The ends were cut back, 6 bases at V and 0 bases at J, with 18 bases in the middle. The length of the CDR3 is 16 residues. Germline V lookup: CDR1 SGHTA, CDR2 FQGNSA. DNA for the CDR3: TGTGCCAGCAGTCGTCAAAGCGGAAAGAGCTCCTACGAGCAGTACTTC. This sequence encodes CASSRQSGKSSYEQYF.

This clonotype turned up a few times. The V gene is TRBV5-1, the J gene TRBJ2-7, with a possible D match to TRBD1 (6 bases). Looked up from germline, CDR1 is SGHRS and CDR2 is YFSETQ. Trimming removed 1 base at V and 3 bases at J, with 17 bases between. The CDR3 is 16 residues long. The DNA of the CDR3 is TGCGCCAGCAGCTTGACACCCGTGGGGGCGAACTACGAGCAGTACTTC. Translated: CASSLTPVGANYEQYF.

V and J are TRBV10-3 and TRBJ2-1; no definite D call. This CDR3 has 17 residues. The germline V and J ends were trimmed by 3 bases and 2 bases, with 17 bases remaining between them. From germline, CDR1 is ENHRY and CDR2 SYGVKD. The CDR3 protein is CAISDVGVQIAYNEQFF. Here the CDR3 DNA reads TGTGCCATCAGTGACGTAGGAGTTCAAATCGCCTACAATGAGCAGTTCTTC.

This clonotype came up many times. This chain links TRBV10-3 with TRBJ2-5; TRBD1 or TRBD2 may be the D gene (5 bases each). V gave up 1 base and J gave up 4 bases, with 7 bases separating them. Germline V lookup: CDR1 ENHRY, CDR2 SYGVKD. This CDR3 region has 13 residues. The DNA for the CDR3 is TGTGCCATCAGTGAGTGGGGGATAGAGACCCAGTACTTC. This translates into CAISEWGIETQYF.

This clonotype was counted a few times. The chain employs TRBV24-1 and TRBJ1-2; 8 bases map to TRBD1. Trimming cost V 2 bases and J 6 bases; bases outside gene matches: 10. The CDR3 has 16 amino acids. The germline CDR1 and CDR2 sequences are KGHDR and SFDVKD. DNA of the CDR3: TGTGCCACCAGTGATTCGGGACAGGCGGGAGGTAATGGCTACACCTTC. Encoded protein: CATSDSGQAGGNGYTF.

The J gene is TRBJ1-2, the V gene TRBV5-1, with D possibly being TRBD1 (6 bases). V lost 4 bases to trimming and J lost 6 bases, with 10 bases between them. Germline CDR1 is SGHRS and CDR2 is YFSETQ. CDR3 length equals 12 residues. The CDR3 spells CASSPAGDGYTF. CDR3 sequence (DNA): TGCGCCAGCAGCCCGGCAGGGGATGGCTACACCTTC. Full variable domain (remainder filled in from reference TRBV5-1 and TRBJ1-2): KAGVTQTPRYLIKTRGQQVTLSCSPISGHRSVSWYQQTPGQGLQFLFEYFSETQRNKGNFPGRFSGRQFSNSRSEMNVSTLELGDSALYLCASSPAGDGYTFGSGTRLTVV.

The chain links TRBV5-5 to TRBJ2-1, with D possibly TRBD2 on 6 matching bases. Germline CDR1 and CDR2: SGHKS and YYEKEE (reference sequence). This CDR3 comprises 15 residues. The V gene lost 1 base and the J gene lost 5 bases, with 13 bases spanning the gap. CDR3 amino acids: CASSLTGLANNEQFF. The CDR3 DNA follows: TGTGCCAGCAGCTTGACGGGACTGGCTAACAATGAGCAGTTCTTC.

The chain couples TRBV4-3 to TRBJ1-2; D uncertain. The V end was cut by 1 base, the J end by 8 bases, with 14 bases between. Germline-derived CDR1 and CDR2 are LGHNA and YSLEER. The CDR3 is 14 residues long. Here the CDR3 DNA reads TGCGCCAGCAGCCAAGGCCGGGAGCTAGGGGGCTACACCTTC. Translation gives CASSQGRELGGYTF.

This clonotype was observed a handful of times. The genes are TRBV7-9 and TRBJ2-5, with D unresolved. From germline, CDR1 is SEHNR and CDR2 FQNEAQ (reference sequence). Trimming shortened V by 7 bases and J by 5 bases, and 14 bases separated the two germline ends. The CDR3 consists of 13 residues. The CDR3 region has the DNA TGTGCCAGCAAGCCCCCGGTTGTGGAGACCCAGTACTTC. Its protein product is CASKPPVVETQYF.